Shown below are 3 T cell receptor beta chains from a single sample sequenced in a study of blood T cell repertoires in COVID-19. Method: immunoSEQ multiplex PCR; TCRdb's copy keeps in-frame clones and lacks some. Among some 280,000 clones listed, 89% were seen once. Sample: peripheral blood. The receptors were sampled from a woman in her sixties with acute or convalescent COVID-19.

The chain carries TRBV10-3 and TRBJ2-7, with unresolved D. V was cut by 5 bases and J by 5 bases, with 7 bases left in between. The CDR3 sequence is 11 residues long. The germline gives CDR1 ENHRY, CDR2 SYGVKD. The CDR3: CAISSDNEQYF. The CDR3 bases are TGTGCCATCAGTTCAGACAACGAGCAGTACTTC.

The chain joins TRBV7-9 to TRBJ2-3; 10 positions match TRBD2. Germline V gives CDR1 SEHNR, CDR2 FQNEAQ (reference sequence). V was clipped by 5 bases and J by 1 base; unmatched bases: 6. The CDR3 extends over 16 amino acids. CDR3 protein: CASSEPSGSGTDTQYF. Written as DNA, the CDR3 is TGTGCCAGCAGCGAACCTAGCGGGAGCGGCACAGATACGCAGTATTTT.

The table lists this clone with a few counts. CDR3 residues: CASSVTGISGNTIYF. In DNA, the CDR3 is TGTGCCAGCAGTGTTACAGGGATCTCTGGAAACACCATATATTTT. The chain links TRBV28 to TRBJ1-3; possible D gene TRBD1, 6 bases. The CDR3 sequence is 15 residues long. The germline gives CDR1 MDHEN, CDR2 SYDVKM. The V end was cut by 5 bases, the J end by 0 bases, with 11 bases between.